This TCR beta chain was obtained from a study of T cells in Graves' hyperthyroidism and ophthalmopathy. For the study at large: Pretreatment peripheral blood was obtained at initial diagnosis. General study results and limits: Most expanded thyroid clonotypes above 0.001 recurred in blood.

TCR beta CDR3 region amplification was performed from RNA transcripts. The HTBI primer set was used in a first-round RT-PCR of the TCR CDR3. From the multiplex PCR reads, TCRdb called clonotypes with MiXCR, one entry per CDR3 protein. The table records about 520,000 distinct CDR3 sequences, roughly a quarter of them present only once. There are many counts of this clonotype. Its specificity is unknown. Each person with ophthalmopathy scored at least 3 on the Clinical Activity Score, reached NOSPECS grade 4 or higher, and had been ill under 3 months. Trimming shortened V by 3 bases and J by 1 base, and 9 bases separated the two germline ends. CDR3 length: 14 residues. In germline, CDR1 is MDHEN, CDR2 SYDVKM.

Sequenced input: blood. The genes are TRBV28 and TRBJ1-1; D remains unclear. The source of this sequence is a young woman with Graves' ophthalmopathy. The CDR3 DNA is TGTGCCAGCAGTTTTCACCAGGCGAACACTGAAGCTTTCTTT. Translation gives CASSFHQANTEAFF.